The present entry profiles one TCR beta chain with its context. The sample is drawn from a study of blood T cell repertoires in COVID-19. Background on the study: COVID-19 samples collected from the United States, Italy and Spain covered acute and convalescent phases.

Enrolled during active infection, Seattle patients were then followed longitudinally. Method: immunoSEQ multiplex PCR; TCRdb's copy keeps in-frame clones and lacks some. Seen here are roughly 330,000 clones, roughly 87% observed once, and the top ten hold roughly 9.9%. This TCR derives from a man aged 25 to 45 with COVID-19, enrolled during active disease. Material: peripheral blood.

CDR3 residues: CASSEDSVAMNTEAFF. The CDR3 nucleotides read TGTGCCAGCAGTGAGGACAGTGTTGCCATGAACACTGAAGCTTTCTTT. The chain uses TRBV2 and TRBJ1-1, with D perhaps matching TRBD1 (6 bases). Germline CDR1 SNHLY, CDR2 FYNNEI. V was pared by 3 bases and J by 0 bases, with 14 bases between. The CDR3 has 16 residues.